This passage covers 17 T cell receptor beta chains from one sample sequenced in a study of early T cells in non-severe SARS-CoV-2 infection. TCRdb reprocessed the 5' RACE reads via MiXCR and lists one record per CDR3 protein. The sample consists of about 38,000 distinct CDR3 sequences, 4.6% of them appearing once. Sequenced input: whole blood. The source of these receptors is an adult who was a healthcare worker with PCR-confirmed SARS-CoV-2 infection or an uninfected control (not recorded which).

This clonotype was detected ten times or more. The gene calls are TRBV7-6 and TRBJ2-2, with 7 bases lining up with TRBD2. Trimming took 2 bases from V and 4 from J; bases not matched to a gene: 10. Looked up from germline, CDR1 is SGHVS and CDR2 is FNYEAQ. The CDR3 extends over 17 amino acids. The CDR3 region has the DNA TGTGCCAGCAGCTTATACGGCGGGGGTTCGGGCACCGGGGAGCTGTTTTTT. This codes for CASSLYGGGSGTGELFF. Supplemented by reference TRBV7-6 and TRBJ2-2, the full variable domain reads GAGVSQSPRYKVTKRGQDVALRCDPISGHVSLYWYRQALGQGPEFLTYFNYEAQQDKSGLPNDRFSAERPEGSISTLTIQRTEQRDSAMYRCASSLYGGGSGTGELFFGEGSRLTVL.

At least ten counts were recorded for this clonotype. The rearrangement links TRBV7-9 to TRBJ2-2, with 9 bases matching TRBD2. Trimming removed 3 bases from V and 6 bases from J; junction bases left unmatched: 2. Germline V CDR1 and CDR2: SEHNR, FQNEAQ (reference sequence). The CDR3 has 14 residues. This CDR3 is CASSFASGAGELFF. CDR3 sequence (DNA): TGTGCCAGCAGCTTCGCTAGCGGGGCCGGGGAGCTGTTTTTT.

At least ten counts were recorded for this clonotype. The genes are TRBV29-1 and TRBJ1-1; 9 positions match TRBD1. With V trimmed by 3 bases and J by 1 base, 6 bases remained unmatched. Looked up from germline, CDR1 is SQVTM and CDR2 is ANQGSEA. This CDR3 is built from 15 residues. The CDR3 nucleotides are TGCAGCGTTGAGGGGGGACAGGGTTGGAACACTGAAGCTTTCTTT. As protein: CSVEGGQGWNTEAFF. The entire variable domain, with the rest obtained from reference TRBV29-1 and TRBJ1-1, is as follows: SAVISQKPSRDICQRGTSLTIQCQVDSQVTMMFWYRQQPGQSLTLIATANQGSEATYESGFVIDKFPISRPNLTFSTLTVSNMSPEDSSIYLCSVEGGQGWNTEAFFGQGTRLTVV.

There are many counts of this clonotype. This chain connects TRBV6-6 to TRBJ2-1; D may be TRBD1 (5 bases). Looked up from germline, CDR1 is MNHNY and CDR2 is SVGAGI (reference sequence). This CDR3 comprises 15 residues. V dropped 6 bases and J dropped 3 bases, with 15 bases sitting between them. CDR3 DNA: TGTGCCAGCAGACCTGCAGGGCCACTCTACAATGAGCAGTTCTTC. This codes for CASRPAGPLYNEQFF.

This clonotype occurred many times. The V gene is TRBV5-1, the J gene TRBJ2-5, with D possibly matching TRBD1 (6 bases). The CDR3 is 15 residues long. Looked up from germline, CDR1 is SGHRS and CDR2 is YFSETQ. Trimming took off 4 bases at V and 3 bases at J, with 16 bases between the two ends. This CDR3 reads CASSTSGTKKETQYF. The DNA for the CDR3 is TGCGCCAGCAGCACATCCGGGACAAAGAAAGAGACCCAGTACTTC.

This clonotype was picked up many times. The V call is TRBV7-9, the J call TRBJ2-4; the match to TRBD1 covers 9 bases. Germline trimming cut 6 bases from V and 3 bases from J; bases unmatched to any gene: 9. CDR1 is SEHNR, CDR2 FQNEAQ, per germline (reference sequence). The CDR3 is made up of 16 amino acids. Here the CDR3 reads CASSELTGGNKNIQYF. The CDR3 region has the DNA TGTGCCAGCAGTGAATTGACAGGGGGTAACAAAAACATTCAGTACTTC.

V is TRBV3-1 and J is TRBJ2-1; 8 nucleotides match TRBD2. This CDR3 is 16 amino acids long. Trimming at V came to 4 bases and at J to 3 bases, leaving 8 bases not matched to a gene. Germline values: CDR1 LGHDT, CDR2 YNNKEL (reference sequence). The CDR3 DNA sequence: TGTGCCAGCAGCCCCCGATTAGCGGGGTACTACAATGAGCAGTTCTTC. Translating it yields CASSPRLAGYYNEQFF.

This chain's CDR3 is CSVGRGMNTEAFF. Written as DNA, the CDR3 is TGCAGTGTGGGCAGGGGGATGAACACTGAAGCTTTCTTT. The chain joins TRBV20-1 to TRBJ1-1, with 7 nucleotides matching TRBD1. This CDR3 spans 13 amino acids. The V segment lost 7 bases and the J segment 0 bases; nucleotides outside the gene matches: 5. Per the germline V gene, CDR1 is DFQATT and CDR2 is SNEGSKA (reference sequence).

In its sample, this clonotype was seen many times. The chain links TRBV30 to TRBJ1-4, with unresolved D. The V gene lost 1 base and the J gene lost 0 bases, with 0 bases spanning the gap. This CDR3 contains 12 residues. Germline V CDR1 and CDR2: GTSNPN, SVGIG (reference sequence). The CDR3 region has the DNA TGTGCCTGGAGTGCAACTAATGAAAAACTGTTTTTT. This codes for CAWSATNEKLFF.

This clonotype was seen many times. This chain uses TRBV6-6 with TRBJ2-1, with no clear D. The V gene's germline CDR1 is MNHNY and CDR2 SVGAGI (reference sequence). This CDR3 is built from 15 residues. V lost 3 bases and J 3 bases, leaving 12 bases between the germline ends. The CDR3 DNA reads as TGTGCCAGCAGTTATGAAAATCCAGGCTACAATGAGCAGTTCTTC. Translation gives CASSYENPGYNEQFF.

The chain links TRBV10-2 to TRBJ2-3; TRBD2 agrees at 14 bases. CDR1 WSHSY and CDR2 SAAADI come from the germline V gene. V trimming: 6 bases; J trimming: 6 bases; junction bases outside the gene matches: 5. This CDR3 has 15 amino acids. DNA for the CDR3: TGCGCCAGCAGCCCGGGACTAGCGGGGGTGGATACGCAGTATTTT. It codes for CASSPGLAGVDTQYF.

This clonotype was observed many times. A junction end diverges from the germline sequence, so it may reflect a read error. The chain is built from TRBV12-3 or TRBV12-4 and TRBJ1-2; 8 nucleotides match TRBD1. The CDR3 spans 13 residues. The chain's CDR3 is CATSPGGNYGYTF. The DNA of the CDR3 is TGTGCCACCAGTCCAGGGGGCAACTATGGCTACACCTTC.

This clonotype showed up many times. The chain employs TRBV12-3 or TRBV12-4 and TRBJ2-7, with D tentatively TRBD1 or TRBD2 (5 bases each). V dropped 1 base and J dropped 0 bases, with 7 bases sitting between them. CDR3 length equals 14 residues. CDR3 nucleotides: TGTGCCAGCAGTTTAGGGGACCTCTCCTACGAGCAGTACTTC. Amino acids: CASSLGDLSYEQYF.

To note about this clonotype: This may stem from a read error, because a much larger clone lies one nucleotide away. The V and J genes are TRBV4-2 and TRBJ2-2; no reliable D call. Between the trimmed V and J ends, which lost 0 bases and 1 base, there was a span of 9 bases. The CDR3 runs 16 residues. Germline V CDR1 and CDR2: LGHNA, YNFKEQ. CDR3 DNA: TGTGCCAGCAGCCAAGAACCCGATCTGAACACCGGGGAGCTGTTTTTT. The encoded protein is CASSQEPDLNTGELFF.

This clonotype has ten or more counts. This chain joins TRBV4-1 and TRBJ2-2; D may be TRBD2 (6 bases). V gave up 0 bases and J gave up 0 bases, with 11 bases separating them. CDR3 size: 17 residues. In germline, CDR1 is MGHRA, CDR2 YSYEKL. CDR3 coding DNA: TGCGCCAGCAGCCAAGACCCGGGGGATTCGAACACCGGGGAGCTGTTTTTT. This codes for CASSQDPGDSNTGELFF.

The sample holds many counts of this clonotype. The rearrangement joins TRBV11-2 to TRBJ1-1; the match to TRBD1 covers 7 bases. There are 15 residues in the CDR3. Germline-derived CDR1 and CDR2 are SGHAT and FQNNGV. The ends lost 6 bases at V and 4 bases at J; junction bases unmatched: 11. CDR3 nucleotides: TGTGCCAGCAGACTTACAGGGGACGGGGTCACTGAAGCTTTCTTT. Encoded protein: CASRLTGDGVTEAFF.

The chain has TRBV18 and TRBJ2-1; no clear D. Trimming shortened V by 0 bases and J by 12 bases, and 12 bases separated the two germline ends. The CDR3 totals 13 residues. Germline assignment: CDR1 KGHSH and CDR2 LQKENI. CDR3: CASSPPNYYGQFF. For the CDR3, the DNA is TGTGCCAGCTCACCACCGAACTACTACGGGCAGTTCTTC.